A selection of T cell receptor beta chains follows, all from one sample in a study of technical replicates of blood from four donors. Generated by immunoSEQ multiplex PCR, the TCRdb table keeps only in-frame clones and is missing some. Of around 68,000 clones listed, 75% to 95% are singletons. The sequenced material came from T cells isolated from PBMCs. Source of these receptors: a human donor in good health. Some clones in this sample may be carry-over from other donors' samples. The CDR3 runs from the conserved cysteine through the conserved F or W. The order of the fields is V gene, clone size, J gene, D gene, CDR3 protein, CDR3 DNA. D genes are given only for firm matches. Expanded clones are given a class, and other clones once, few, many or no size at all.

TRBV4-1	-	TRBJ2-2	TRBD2	CASSQYVAGGPVTGELFF	TGCGCCAGCAGCCAGTACGTAGCGGGGGGGCCGGTCACCGGGGAGCTGTTTTTT
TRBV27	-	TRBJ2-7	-	CASRVGRMEQYF	TGTGCCAGCAGGGTGGGGAGGATGGAGCAGTACTTC
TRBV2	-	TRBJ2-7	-	CASSEPLSTDEQYF	TGTGCCAGCAGTGAGCCTTTATCTACCGACGAGCAGTACTTC
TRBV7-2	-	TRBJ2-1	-	CASSDFANEQFF	TGTGCCAGCAGCGACTTCGCCAATGAGCAGTTCTTC
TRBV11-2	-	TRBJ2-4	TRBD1	CASSLLGTGGNIQYF	TGTGCCAGCAGCTTATTGGGGACAGGGGGAAACATTCAGTACTTC
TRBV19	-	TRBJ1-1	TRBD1	CASSLTGGMNTEAFF	TGTGCCAGTAGTCTGACAGGGGGCATGAACACTGAAGCTTTCTTT
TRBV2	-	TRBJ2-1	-	CASDLLGNEQFF	TGTGCCAGCGACCTTCTAGGAAATGAGCAGTTCTTC
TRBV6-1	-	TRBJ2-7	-	CASSEDWRIYEQYF	TGTGCCAGCAGTGAAGACTGGCGGATATACGAGCAGTACTTC
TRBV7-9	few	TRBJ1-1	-	CASSLDTEAFF	TGTGCCAGCAGCCTTGACACTGAAGCTTTCTTT
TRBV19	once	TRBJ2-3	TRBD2	CASSKLAGVVYTQYF	TGTGCCAGTAGTAAACTAGCGGGGGTAGTATATACGCAGTATTTT
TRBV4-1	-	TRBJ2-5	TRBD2	CASSQVGQREGPETQYF	TGCGCCAGCAGCCAAGTGGGGCAGCGGGAGGGCCCGGAGACCCAGTACTTC
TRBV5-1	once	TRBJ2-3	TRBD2	CASSSGTSGGAVDTQYF	TGCGCCAGCAGCTCGGGGACTAGCGGGGGGGCCGTAGATACGCAGTATTTT
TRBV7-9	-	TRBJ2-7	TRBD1	CASSSLGQGETFYEQYF	TGTGCCAGCAGCTCCCTCGGACAGGGTGAAACGTTCTACGAGCAGTACTTC
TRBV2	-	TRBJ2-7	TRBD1	CAILDRADEQYF	TGTGCCATCCTGGACAGGGCAGACGAGCAGTACTTC
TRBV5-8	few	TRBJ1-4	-	CASSLGAWDEKLFF	TGTGCCAGCAGCTTGGGGGCGTGGGATGAAAAACTGTTTTTT
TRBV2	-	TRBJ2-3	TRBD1	CASYRGLVTDTQYF	TGTGCCTCCTACAGGGGGTTGGTCACAGATACGCAGTATTTT
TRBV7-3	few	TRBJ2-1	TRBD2	CASSPQTLLAGALSNEQFF	TGTGCCAGCAGCCCTCAGACCCTATTAGCGGGGGCCCTTAGTAATGAGCAGTTCTTC
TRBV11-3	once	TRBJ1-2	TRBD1	CASSLGDSDYTF	TGTGCCAGCAGCTTAGGGGACAGTGACTACACCTTC
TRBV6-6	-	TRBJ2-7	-	CASSHQPTGVTYEQYF	TGTGCCAGCAGTCACCAACCCACGGGAGTAACCTACGAGCAGTACTTC
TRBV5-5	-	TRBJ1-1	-	CASSTSTGNTEAFF	TGTGCCAGCAGCACATCGACTGGGAACACTGAAGCTTTCTTT
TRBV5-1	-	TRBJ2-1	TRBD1	CASSPDRGRGDYNEQFF	TGCGCCAGCAGCCCAGACAGGGGGAGGGGGGACTACAATGAGCAGTTCTTC
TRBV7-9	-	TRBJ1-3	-	CASSSTAFSGNTIYF	TGTGCCAGCAGCTCGACAGCTTTCTCTGGAAACACCATATATTTT
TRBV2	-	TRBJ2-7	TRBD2	CASRPTSGSYEQYF	TGTGCCAGCAGACCAACTAGCGGGAGCTACGAGCAGTACTTC
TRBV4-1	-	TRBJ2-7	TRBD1	CASSLGQGTDYEQYF	TGCGCCAGCAGCCTTGGACAGGGAACAGACTACGAGCAGTACTTC
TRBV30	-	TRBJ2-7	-	CAWENDRKQYF	TGTGCCTGGGAGAACGACAGGAAGCAGTACTTC
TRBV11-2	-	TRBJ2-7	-	CASSLAMSDEQYF	TGTGCCAGCAGCCTAGCTATGAGTGACGAGCAGTACTTC
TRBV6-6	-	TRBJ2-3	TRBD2	CASSQGLAGGTQYF	TGTGCCAGCAGTCAGGGACTAGCGGGGGGTACGCAGTATTTT
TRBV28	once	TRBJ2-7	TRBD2	CASSSSHSGSVYEQYF	TGTGCCAGCAGTTCAAGCCATAGCGGGAGTGTATACGAGCAGTACTTC
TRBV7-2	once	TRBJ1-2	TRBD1	CASTPTGADYGYTF	TGTGCCAGCACCCCGACAGGGGCGGACTATGGCTACACCTTC
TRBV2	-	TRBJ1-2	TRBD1	CASSEALRRGRSGYTF	TGTGCCAGCAGTGAAGCGCTTCGAAGGGGGCGTAGTGGCTACACCTTC
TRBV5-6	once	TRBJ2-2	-	CASSSTGSADTGELFF	TGTGCCAGCAGCTCGACCGGGTCGGCGGACACCGGGGAGCTGTTTTTT
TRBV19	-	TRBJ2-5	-	CASSNREYQETQYF	TGTGCCAGTAGTAACCGGGAGTACCAAGAGACCCAGTACTTC
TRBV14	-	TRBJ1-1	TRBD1	CASSQGGTGGAFF	TGTGCCAGCAGCCAAGGCGGGACAGGCGGAGCTTTCTTT
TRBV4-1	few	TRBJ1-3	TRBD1	CASSAGTGGNTIYF	TGCGCCAGCAGCGCCGGGACAGGGGGTAACACCATATATTTT
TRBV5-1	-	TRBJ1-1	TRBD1	CASSARQGPNTEAFF	TGCGCCAGCAGCGCCCGACAGGGCCCGAACACTGAAGCTTTCTTT
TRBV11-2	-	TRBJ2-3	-	CASSRSRHPKRTDTQYF	TGTGCCAGCAGCCGAAGCCGCCACCCCAAGCGCACAGATACGCAGTATTTT
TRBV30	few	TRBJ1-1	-	CAWNAVNTEAFF	TGTGCCTGGAATGCGGTGAACACTGAAGCTTTCTTT
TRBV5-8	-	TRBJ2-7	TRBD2	CASSRGGTSYEQYF	TGTGCCAGCAGCCGAGGGGGGACTAGTTACGAGCAGTACTTC
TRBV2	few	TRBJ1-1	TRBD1	CASSEHRGLVITEAFF	TGTGCCAGCAGTGAACACAGGGGGCTTGTGATCACTGAAGCTTTCTTT
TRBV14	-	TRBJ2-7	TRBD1	CASSQSRQGDRHEQYF	TGTGCCAGCAGCCAATCGAGGCAGGGGGACCGCCACGAGCAGTACTTC
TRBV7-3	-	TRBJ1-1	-	CASSLRDSVTEAFF	TGTGCCAGCAGCTTACGGGACTCGGTCACTGAAGCTTTCTTT
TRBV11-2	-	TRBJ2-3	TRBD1	CASSFPDRGTDTQYF	TGTGCCAGCAGCTTCCCGGACAGGGGGACAGATACGCAGTATTTT
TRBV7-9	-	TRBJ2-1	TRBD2	CASSLARGSEQFF	TGTGCCAGCAGCTTAGCGCGGGGGAGTGAGCAGTTCTTC
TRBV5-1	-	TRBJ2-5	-	CASSLEVGEETQYF	TGCGCCAGCAGCTTGGAGGTCGGGGAAGAGACCCAGTACTTC
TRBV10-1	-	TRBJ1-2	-	CAREDSTHLNYGYTF	TGCGCCAGAGAGGACAGCACACACCTCAACTATGGCTACACCTTC
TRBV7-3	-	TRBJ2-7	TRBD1	CASSQDRGYEQYF	TGTGCCAGCAGCCAGGACAGGGGATACGAGCAGTACTTC
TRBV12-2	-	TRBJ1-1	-	CASRPTDSISAEAFF	TGTGCAAGTCGCCCGACCGACAGTATCAGCGCTGAAGCTTTCTTT
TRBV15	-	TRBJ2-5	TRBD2	CATSRETGGVGETQYF	TGTGCCACCAGCAGAGAAACCGGGGGGGTTGGAGAGACCCAGTACTTC
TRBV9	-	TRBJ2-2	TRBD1	CASSADRVMVYGELFF	TGTGCCAGCAGCGCCGACAGGGTGATGGTTTACGGGGAGCTGTTTTTT
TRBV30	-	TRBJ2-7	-	CALLGQGSHPYEQYF	TGTGCCTTGTTAGGGCAGGGTAGTCACCCCTACGAGCAGTACTTC
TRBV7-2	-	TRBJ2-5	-	CASSLGDSRGETQYF	TGTGCCAGCAGCTTAGGGGACAGTCGGGGGGAGACCCAGTACTTC
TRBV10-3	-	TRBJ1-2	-	CATSRVDPVSYGYTF	TGTGCCACTAGCCGTGTGGACCCCGTTAGCTATGGCTACACCTTC
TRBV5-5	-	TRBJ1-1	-	CASSLGFGGHGNTEAFF	TGTGCCAGCAGCTTGGGTTTTGGCGGACATGGGAACACTGAAGCTTTCTTT